This is a list of T cell receptor beta chains from one sample in a study of CD8+ T cells in alopecia areata. The method was immunoSEQ multiplex PCR; TCRdb's version includes in-frame clones alone and lacks a portion of them. Here the sample spans 250,000 to 300,000 clones, 58% being singletons. The sequences come from CD4+ T cells sorted from blood, collected at week 24, from a patient treated with tofacitinib. All receptors derive from a human donor with alopecia areata. The CDR3 runs from the conserved cysteine through the conserved F or W. Each record gives: J gene, V gene, CDR3 protein.

TRBJ2-5	TRBV25-1	CASSPPGETQYF
TRBJ1-1	TRBV5-4	CASSDPNTEAFF
TRBJ1-1	TRBV29-1	CSVGDRGGGRAFF
TRBJ2-5	TRBV6-5	CASSSGPKAYF
TRBJ2-3	TRBV7-2	CASSVLAGAADTQYF
TRBJ2-2	TRBV28	CASSLYRQAGELFF
TRBJ1-1	TRBV25-1	CASSDGRKNTEAFF
TRBJ2-2	TRBV4-1	CASRNRGNTGELFF
TRBJ1-2	TRBV5-6	CASSPTDRSYGYTF
TRBJ1-2	TRBV11-2	CASSPARAGGYTF
TRBJ2-5	TRBV7-2	CASSLSSSVASVPKTQYF
TRBJ1-4	TRBV18	CASSPRAGTLLFF
TRBJ1-2	TRBV4-1	CASSQPTRDLRHGYTF
TRBJ1-2	TRBV30	CAFLGAYGYTF
TRBJ1-6	TRBV15	CATSRELDSPLHF
TRBJ1-1	TRBV5-4	CASSLAGELNTEAFF
TRBJ2-4	TRBV6-1	CASSPGSGENIQYF
TRBJ2-3	TRBV30	CAWKGYADTQYF
TRBJ1-4	TRBV7-9	CAVTGATNEKLFF
TRBJ2-1	TRBV30	CAWSAQGVSRNEQFF
TRBJ2-3	TRBV6-5	CASSRGVVDTQYF
TRBJ2-5	TRBV9	CASSVGSGETQYF
TRBJ2-3	TRBV6-4	CASSEEGATDTQYF
TRBJ1-5	TRBV30	CALDRVNQPQHF
TRBJ1-1	TRBV28	CATGADMNTEAFF
TRBJ1-1	TRBV4-1	CASSQGQGPQTSEAFF
TRBJ1-4	TRBV6-1	CASGDRLNEKLFF
TRBJ1-6	TRBV6-1	CASSEARGGNSPLHF
TRBJ2-4	TRBV7-9	CASSLPGQGYIQYF
TRBJ1-1	TRBV28	CASTRFPAAFF
TRBJ1-3	TRBV30	CARSPPGRTIYF
TRBJ2-5	TRBV5-1	CASSSGPALEETQYF
TRBJ2-4	TRBV29-1	CSAADSLAKNIQYF
TRBJ1-2	TRBV29-1	CSVEDPGVGNYGYTF
TRBJ2-2	TRBV30	CAWKGMDTGELFF
TRBJ1-3	TRBV29-1	CSVEDRKELSGNTIYF
TRBJ2-1	TRBV28	CASSIQYNEQFF
TRBJ1-5	TRBV5-1	CASSLDTGSNQPQHF
TRBJ1-2	TRBV10-3	CAISESGGNANYGYTF
TRBJ1-1	TRBV7-2	CASRNRGTEAFF
TRBJ2-2	TRBV2	CASIPSRAPTGELFF
TRBJ2-1	TRBV11-1	CASSLARTVQEQFF
TRBJ2-3	TRBV7-3	CASSFGGARTDTQYF
TRBJ2-6	TRBV7-9	CASSQGGAGANVLTF